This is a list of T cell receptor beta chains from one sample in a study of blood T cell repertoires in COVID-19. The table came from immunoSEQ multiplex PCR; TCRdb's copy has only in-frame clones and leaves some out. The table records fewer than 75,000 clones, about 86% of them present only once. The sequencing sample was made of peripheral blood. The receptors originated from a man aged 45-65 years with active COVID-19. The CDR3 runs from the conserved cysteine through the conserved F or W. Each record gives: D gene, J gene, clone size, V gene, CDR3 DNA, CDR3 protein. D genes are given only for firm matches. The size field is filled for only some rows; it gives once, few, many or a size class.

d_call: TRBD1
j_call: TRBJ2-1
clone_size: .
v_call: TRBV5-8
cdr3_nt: TGTGCCAGCAGCTTGGCCGGACAGGGCATCTGGAAGCAGTTCTTC
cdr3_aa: CASSLAGQGIWKQFF

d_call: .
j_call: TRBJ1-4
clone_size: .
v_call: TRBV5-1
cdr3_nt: TGCGCCACGGCCCCGGGTGGGAGAAATGAAAAACTGTTTTTT
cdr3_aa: CATAPGGRNEKLFF

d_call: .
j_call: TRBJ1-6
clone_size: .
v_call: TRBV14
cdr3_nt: TGTGCCAGCAGTCGGCTGGGGACAAATAATTCACCCCTCCACTTT
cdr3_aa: CASSRLGTNNSPLHF

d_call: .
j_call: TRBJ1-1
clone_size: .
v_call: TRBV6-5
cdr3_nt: TGTGCCAGCAGCTCGGACAGAAACACTGAAGCTTTCTTT
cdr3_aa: CASSSDRNTEAFF

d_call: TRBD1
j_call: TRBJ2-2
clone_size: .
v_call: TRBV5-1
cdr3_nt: TGCGCCAGCAGCTTGGGTTCAGGGGGAAACACCGGGGAGCTGTTTTTT
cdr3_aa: CASSLGSGGNTGELFF

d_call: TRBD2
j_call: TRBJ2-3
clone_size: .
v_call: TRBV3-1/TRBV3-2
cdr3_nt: TGTGCCAGCAGCCAAGACGGCCGAGGTAGCGGGAGTCGTGGAGATACGCAGTATTTT
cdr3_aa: CASSQDGRGSGSRGDTQYF

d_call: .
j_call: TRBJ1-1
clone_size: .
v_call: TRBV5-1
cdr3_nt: TGCGCCAGCAGCTTGGTGCGGCAGGGGAACACTGAAGCTTTCTTT
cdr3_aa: CASSLVRQGNTEAFF

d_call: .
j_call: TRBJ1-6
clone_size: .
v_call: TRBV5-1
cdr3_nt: TGCGCCAGCAGCTTGGGTACTACTTTGAATTCACCCCTCCACTTT
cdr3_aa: CASSLGTTLNSPLHF

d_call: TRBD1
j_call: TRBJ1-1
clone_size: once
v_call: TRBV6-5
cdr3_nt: TGTGCCAGCAGTTCCCCTCGGACAGGTGAGGGCACTGAAGCTTTCTTT
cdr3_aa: CASSSPRTGEGTEAFF

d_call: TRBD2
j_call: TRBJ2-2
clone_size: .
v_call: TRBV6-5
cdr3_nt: TGTGCCAGCAGCCTCACGGCGGGGGTCACCGGGGAGCTGTTTTTT
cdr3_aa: CASSLTAGVTGELFF

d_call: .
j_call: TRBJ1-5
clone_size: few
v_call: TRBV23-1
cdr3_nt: TGCGCCAGCAACGGTCAGCCCCAGCATTTT
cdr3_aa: CASNGQPQHF

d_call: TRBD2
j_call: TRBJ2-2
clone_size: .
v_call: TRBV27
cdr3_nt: TGTGCCAGCAGTCCCCAAAGGCTAGCGGGAGGAACTGGGGAGCTGTTTTTT
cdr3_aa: CASSPQRLAGGTGELFF

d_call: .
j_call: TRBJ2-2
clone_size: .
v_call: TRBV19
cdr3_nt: TGTGCCAGTAAGGCTAGCGCCTCGGGGGCCGGGGAGCTGTTTTTT
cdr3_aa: CASKASASGAGELFF

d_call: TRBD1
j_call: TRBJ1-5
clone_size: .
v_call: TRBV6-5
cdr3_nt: TGTGCCACCACCCGGACAGGGGACAATCAGCCCCAGCATTTT
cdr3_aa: CATTRTGDNQPQHF

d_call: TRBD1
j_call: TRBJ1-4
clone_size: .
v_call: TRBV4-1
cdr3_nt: TGCGCCAGCAGCCTGACAGGGGGCGCGTTTGATGAAAAACTGTTTTTT
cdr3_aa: CASSLTGGAFDEKLFF

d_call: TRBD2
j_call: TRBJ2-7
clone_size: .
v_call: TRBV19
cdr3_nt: TGTGCCAGTAGGTTGGCTAGCGGGGGACACTACGAGCAGTACTTC
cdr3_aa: CASRLASGGHYEQYF

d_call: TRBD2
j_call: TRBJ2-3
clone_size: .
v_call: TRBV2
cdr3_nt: TGTGCCAGCAGACAAACGGGGGGAGATACGCAGTATTTT
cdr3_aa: CASRQTGGDTQYF

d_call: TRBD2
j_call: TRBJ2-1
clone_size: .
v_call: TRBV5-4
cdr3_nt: TGTGCCAGCAGCGCGGGACTAGCGACCTTAAATGAGCAGTTCTTC
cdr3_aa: CASSAGLATLNEQFF

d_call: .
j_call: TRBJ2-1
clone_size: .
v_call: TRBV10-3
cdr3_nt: TGTGCCATCTCCGTGCGGGATACCAATGAGCAGTTCTTC
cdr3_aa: CAISVRDTNEQFF

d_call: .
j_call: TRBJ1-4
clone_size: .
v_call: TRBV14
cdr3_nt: TGTGCCAGCAGTCCAGGGGTCGGAAAACTGTTTTTT
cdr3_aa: CASSPGVGKLFF

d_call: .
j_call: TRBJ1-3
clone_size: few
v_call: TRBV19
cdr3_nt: TGTGCCAGTAGTAAAGGGGGACCGAACAGCGGTGGAAACACCATATATTTT
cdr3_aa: CASSKGGPNSGGNTIYF

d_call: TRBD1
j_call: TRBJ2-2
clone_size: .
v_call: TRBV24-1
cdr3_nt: TGTGCCACCAGTGACCCGAGACAGGGGGATTGGGGGGAGCTGTTTTTT
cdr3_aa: CATSDPRQGDWGELFF

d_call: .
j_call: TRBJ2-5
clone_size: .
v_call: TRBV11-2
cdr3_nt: TGTGCCAGCAGCTTATACTCCCAAGAGACCCAGTACTTC
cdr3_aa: CASSLYSQETQYF

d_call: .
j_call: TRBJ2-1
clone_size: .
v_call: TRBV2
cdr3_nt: TGTGCCAGCAGTGTTGCCGGGGTCAACAATGAGCAGTTCTTC
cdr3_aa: CASSVAGVNNEQFF

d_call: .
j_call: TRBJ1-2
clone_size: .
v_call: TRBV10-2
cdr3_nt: TGCGCCAGCAGTAACGGGGGTGGGTTCGACTATGGCTACACCTTC
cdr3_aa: CASSNGGGFDYGYTF

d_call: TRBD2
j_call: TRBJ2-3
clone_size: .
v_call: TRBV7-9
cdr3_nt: TGTGCCAGCAGCTTAGGGCTGGCGGGAGTATTCACAGATACGCAGTATTTT
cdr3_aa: CASSLGLAGVFTDTQYF

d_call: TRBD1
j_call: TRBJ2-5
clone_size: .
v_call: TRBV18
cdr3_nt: TGTGCCAGCTCAAAGGGACAGCCTGACGAGACCCAGTACTTC
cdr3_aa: CASSKGQPDETQYF

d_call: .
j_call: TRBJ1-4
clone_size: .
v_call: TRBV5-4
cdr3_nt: TGTGCCAGCAGCTTGGATCCCCCGGGGACTGGTAATGAAAAACTGTTTTTT
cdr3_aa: CASSLDPPGTGNEKLFF

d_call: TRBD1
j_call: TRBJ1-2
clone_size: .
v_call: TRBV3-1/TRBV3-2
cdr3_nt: TGTGCCAGCAGCCAAGGGACAGGGGACTATGGCTACACCTTC
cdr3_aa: CASSQGTGDYGYTF

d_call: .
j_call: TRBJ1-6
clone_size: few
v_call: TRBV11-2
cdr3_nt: TGTGCCAGCAGCTTAGATCTGGTGTCAGGGTGGTCCCTCAATTCACCCCTCCACTTT
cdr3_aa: CASSLDLVSGWSLNSPLHF

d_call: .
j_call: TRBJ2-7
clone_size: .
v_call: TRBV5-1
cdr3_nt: TGCGCCAGCAGCTTGTTTGCTCAAGAGGGAACCGAGCAGTACTTC
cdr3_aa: CASSLFAQEGTEQYF

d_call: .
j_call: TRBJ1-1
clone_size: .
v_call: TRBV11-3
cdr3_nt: TGTGCCAGCAGCCCATCACCGACTGGGAACACTGAAGCTTTCTTT
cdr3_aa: CASSPSPTGNTEAFF

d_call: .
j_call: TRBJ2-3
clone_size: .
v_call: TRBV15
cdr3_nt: TGTGCCACCAGCGGACGAGGGGGCGGGAAAGATACGCAGTATTTT
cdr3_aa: CATSGRGGGKDTQYF

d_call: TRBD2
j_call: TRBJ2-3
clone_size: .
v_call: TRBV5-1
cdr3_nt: TGCGCCAGCAGACAGAGCGGGGCTGCGCGAGATACGCAGTATTTT
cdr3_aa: CASRQSGAARDTQYF

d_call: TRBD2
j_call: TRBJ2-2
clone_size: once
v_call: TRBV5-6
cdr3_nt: TGTGCCAGCAGCTTGGTTTTTGGCGGGAGGGCCACGAACACCGGGGAGCTGTTTTTT
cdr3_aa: CASSLVFGGRATNTGELFF

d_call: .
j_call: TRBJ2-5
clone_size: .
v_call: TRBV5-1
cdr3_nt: TGCGCCAGCAGCCGCGGAGTGAACCAAGAGACCCAGTACTTC
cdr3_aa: CASSRGVNQETQYF

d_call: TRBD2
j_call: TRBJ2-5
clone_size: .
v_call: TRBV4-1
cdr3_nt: TGCGCCAGCAGCCAAGAGACCGGGAGGGCAGGAGAGACCCAGTACTTC
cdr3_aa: CASSQETGRAGETQYF

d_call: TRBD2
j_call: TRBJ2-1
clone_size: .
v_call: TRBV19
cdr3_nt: TGTGCCAGTCCCCCGACACCGGGAGGGCTCGCCAATGAGCAGTTCTTC
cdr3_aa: CASPPTPGGLANEQFF

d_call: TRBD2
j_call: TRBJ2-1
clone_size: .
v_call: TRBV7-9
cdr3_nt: TGTGCCAGCAGCTGGACTAGCGGGTCCTACAATGAGCAGTTCTTC
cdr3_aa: CASSWTSGSYNEQFF

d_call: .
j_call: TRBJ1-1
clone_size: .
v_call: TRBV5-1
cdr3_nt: TGCGCCAGCAGCCCCCAGGGGACGCTGGTTGGTACTGAAGCTTTCTTT
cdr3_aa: CASSPQGTLVGTEAFF

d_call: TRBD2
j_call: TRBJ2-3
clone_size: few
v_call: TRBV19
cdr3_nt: TGTGCCAGTAGTATAACATTAGCGGGGGGGCCCGGGGATACGCAGTATTTT
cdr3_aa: CASSITLAGGPGDTQYF

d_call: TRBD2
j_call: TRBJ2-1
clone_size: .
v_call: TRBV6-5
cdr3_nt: TGTGCCAGCAGGACTAGCGGAGCTAACAATGAGCAGTTCTTC
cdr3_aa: CASRTSGANNEQFF